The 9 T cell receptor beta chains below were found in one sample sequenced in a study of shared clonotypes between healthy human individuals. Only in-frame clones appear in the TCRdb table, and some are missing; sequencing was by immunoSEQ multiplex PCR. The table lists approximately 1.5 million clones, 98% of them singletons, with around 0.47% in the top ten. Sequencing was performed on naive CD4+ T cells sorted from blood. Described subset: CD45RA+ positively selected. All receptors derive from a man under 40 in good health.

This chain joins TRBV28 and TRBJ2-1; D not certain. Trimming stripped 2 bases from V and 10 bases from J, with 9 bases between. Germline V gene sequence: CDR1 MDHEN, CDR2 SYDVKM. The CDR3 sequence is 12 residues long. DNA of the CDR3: TGTGCCAGCAGTTTAAACGCGGTGGAGCAGTTCTTC. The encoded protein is CASSLNAVEQFF.

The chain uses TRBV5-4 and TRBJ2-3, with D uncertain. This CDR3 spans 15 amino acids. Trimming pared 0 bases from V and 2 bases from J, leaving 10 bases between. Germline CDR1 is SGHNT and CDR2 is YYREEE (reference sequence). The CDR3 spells CASSLAPGDTDTQYF. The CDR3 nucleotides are TGTGCCAGCAGCTTGGCTCCAGGCGACACAGATACGCAGTATTTT.

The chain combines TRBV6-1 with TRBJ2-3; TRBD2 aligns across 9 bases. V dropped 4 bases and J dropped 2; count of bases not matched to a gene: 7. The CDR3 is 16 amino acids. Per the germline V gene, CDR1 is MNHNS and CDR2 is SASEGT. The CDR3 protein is CASSVLSGRNTDTQYF. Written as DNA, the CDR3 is TGTGCCAGCAGTGTCTTAAGCGGGAGGAACACAGATACGCAGTATTTT.

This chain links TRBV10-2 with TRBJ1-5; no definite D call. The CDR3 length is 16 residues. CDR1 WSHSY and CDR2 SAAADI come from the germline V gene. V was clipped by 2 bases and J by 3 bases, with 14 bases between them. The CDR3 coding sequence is TGCGCCAGCAGTGAGAGGCTGGGCTTGGACAATCAGCCCCAGCATTTT. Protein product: CASSERLGLDNQPQHF.

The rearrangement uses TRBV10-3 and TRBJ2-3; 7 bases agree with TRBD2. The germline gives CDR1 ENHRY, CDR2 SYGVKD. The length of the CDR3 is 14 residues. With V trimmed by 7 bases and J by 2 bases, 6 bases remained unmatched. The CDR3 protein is CAITSLADTDTQYF. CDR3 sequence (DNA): TGTGCCATCACGTCCCTAGCGGACACAGATACGCAGTATTTT.

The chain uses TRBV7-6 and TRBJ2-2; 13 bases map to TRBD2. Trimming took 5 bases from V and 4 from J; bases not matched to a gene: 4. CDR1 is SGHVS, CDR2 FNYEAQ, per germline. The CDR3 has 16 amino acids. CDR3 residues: CASSGLAGVVTGELFF. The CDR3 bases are TGTGCCAGCAGCGGACTAGCGGGAGTTGTCACCGGGGAGCTGTTTTTT. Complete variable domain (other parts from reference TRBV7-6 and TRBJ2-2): GAGVSQSPRYKVTKRGQDVALRCDPISGHVSLYWYRQALGQGPEFLTYFNYEAQQDKSGLPNDRFSAERPEGSISTLTIQRTEQRDSAMYRCASSGLAGVVTGELFFGEGSRLTVL.

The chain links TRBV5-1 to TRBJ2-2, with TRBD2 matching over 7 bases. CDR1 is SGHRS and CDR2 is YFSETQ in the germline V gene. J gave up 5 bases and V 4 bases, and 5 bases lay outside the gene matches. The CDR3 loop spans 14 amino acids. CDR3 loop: CASSPRGDTGELFF. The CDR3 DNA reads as TGCGCCAGCAGCCCACGGGGGGATACCGGGGAGCTGTTTTTT.

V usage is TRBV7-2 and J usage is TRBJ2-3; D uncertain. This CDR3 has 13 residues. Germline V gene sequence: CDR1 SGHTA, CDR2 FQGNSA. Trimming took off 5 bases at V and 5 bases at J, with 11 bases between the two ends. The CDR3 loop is CASSPAARDTQYF. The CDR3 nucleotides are TGTGCCAGCAGCCCCGCTGCGAGAGATACGCAGTATTTT.

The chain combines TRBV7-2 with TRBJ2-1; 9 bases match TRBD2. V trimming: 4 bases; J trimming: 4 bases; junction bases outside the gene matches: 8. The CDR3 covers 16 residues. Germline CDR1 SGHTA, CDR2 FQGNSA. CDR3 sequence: CASSSLRGRAYNEQFF. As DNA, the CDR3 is TGTGCCAGCAGCTCCCTACGCGGGAGGGCGTACAATGAGCAGTTCTTC.